Below are 18 T cell receptor beta chains sequenced from a single sample in a study of identical twins. TCRdb fed the 5' RACE reads into MiXCR, producing one record per CDR3 protein. The top ten clones hold roughly 0.4% of a sample with around 490,000 distinct CDR3 sequences, about 15% of them seen once. The same data also went into a second study, on yellow fever vaccine responses in identical twins.

Sequencing used CD4+ T cells sorted from blood. The source is a woman between 18 and 29 years old in good health.

The chain recombines TRBV5-1 with TRBJ1-6; a possible D gene is TRBD1 (5 bases). Germline assignment: CDR1 SGHRS and CDR2 YFSETQ. The CDR3 is made up of 18 amino acids. Trimming left V 4 bases short and J 0 bases short, with 17 bases between. Here the CDR3 reads CASSPGDVKGSYNSPLHF. The CDR3 nucleotides read TGCGCCAGCAGCCCGGGGGATGTAAAGGGCTCCTATAATTCACCCCTCCACTTT.

This clonotype was recorded a few times. The J gene is TRBJ1-2, the V gene TRBV5-1; D might be TRBD1 (5 bases). Germline CDR1 reads SGHRS; CDR2 reads YFSETQ. V lost 1 base and J 3 bases, leaving 10 bases between the germline ends. The CDR3 totals 14 residues. The CDR3 nucleotides read TGCGCCAGCAGCTTGCGGGGCGCAGACTATGGCTACACCTTC. Its translation is CASSLRGADYGYTF. The full variable domain, its missing parts supplied by reference TRBV5-1 and TRBJ1-2, is KAGVTQTPRYLIKTRGQQVTLSCSPISGHRSVSWYQQTPGQGLQFLFEYFSETQRNKGNFPGRFSGRQFSNSRSEMNVSTLELGDSALYLCASSLRGADYGYTFGSGTRLTVV.

The rearrangement links TRBV11-2 to TRBJ2-1, with D perhaps TRBD1 or TRBD2 (6 bases each). Trimming removed 1 base at V and 5 bases at J, with 15 bases between. Germline-derived CDR1 and CDR2 are SGHAT and FQNNGV. The CDR3 is 16 residues long. CDR3 bases: TGTGCCAGCAGCTTAGGGCCCAGGGGAGGAAACAATGAGCAGTTCTTC. Translated: CASSLGPRGGNNEQFF.

This chain joins TRBV5-6 and TRBJ2-3, with a possible D match to TRBD1 (6 bases). CDR3 length equals 18 residues. Germline assignment: CDR1 SGHDT and CDR2 YYEEEE. V lost 4 bases, J lost 2 bases, and 23 bases lay in between. DNA for the CDR3: TGTGCCAGCAGCCTGACACTACAGGGTCGGGGATTCACAGATACGCAGTATTTT. It is translated as CASSLTLQGRGFTDTQYF.

This clonotype has just a few counts. The V gene is TRBV29-1, the J gene TRBJ2-7; TRBD1 might be the D (6 bases). Looked up from germline, CDR1 is SQVTM and CDR2 is ANQGSEA. V shed 4 bases and J shed 6 bases, with 13 bases lying between them. CDR3 length: 12 amino acids. Here the CDR3 reads CSVGPLGAEQYF. The CDR3 bases are TGCAGCGTTGGGCCACTGGGGGCCGAGCAGTACTTC.

This clonotype came up a few times. J is TRBJ2-2 and V is TRBV25-1; D not certain. The CDR3 contains 13 residues. In germline, CDR1 is MGHDK, CDR2 SYGVNS. V lost 3 bases and J 7 bases, leaving 9 bases between the germline ends. The CDR3 nucleotides are TGTGCCAGCAGTGATCGACTTGGCGGGGAGCTGTTTTTT. Amino acid sequence: CASSDRLGGELFF. The full variable domain, in which reference TRBV25-1 and TRBJ2-2 provide the parts outside the CDR3, is EADIYQTPRYLVIGTGKKITLECSQTMGHDKMYWYQQDPGMELHLIHYSYGVNSTEKGDLSSESTVSRIRTEHFPLTLESARPSHTSQYLCASSDRLGGELFFGEGSRLTVL.

This clonotype was observed a few times. The rearrangement links TRBV20-1 to TRBJ2-1; 8 positions agree with TRBD2. Germline V gene data show CDR1 as DFQATT and CDR2 as SNEGSKA (reference sequence). The CDR3 length is 14 residues. V was clipped by 3 bases and J by 2 bases; unmatched bases: 3. The CDR3 DNA reads TGCAGTGCTAGCGGGGGGGGCCCCTACAATGAGCAGTTCTTC. Translating gives CSASGGGPYNEQFF.

The rearrangement uses TRBV25-1 and TRBJ2-1, with 12 bases lining up with TRBD2. Germline loops: CDR1 MGHDK, CDR2 SYGVNS. V lost 4 bases to trimming and J lost 0 bases; unmatched junction nucleotides: 4. This CDR3 comprises 17 residues. CDR3 sequence: CASSGRTSGISYNEQFF. The CDR3 coding sequence is TGTGCCAGCAGTGGGAGGACTAGCGGGATCTCCTACAATGAGCAGTTCTTC.

This clonotype has at least ten counts. This sequence joins TRBV20-1 and TRBJ2-5; 8 nucleotides agree with TRBD2. This CDR3 has 13 amino acids. Germline CDR1 reads DFQATT; CDR2 reads SNEGSKA (reference sequence). V lost 3 bases, J lost 5 bases, and 5 bases stayed unmatched. CDR3 sequence (DNA): TGCAGTGCTAGCGGGGGGGTTTACGAGACCCAGTACTTC. It yields the protein CSASGGVYETQYF.

This chain links TRBV10-3 with TRBJ2-3, with D maybe TRBD2 (6 bases). Per the germline V gene, CDR1 is ENHRY and CDR2 is SYGVKD. V was cut by 3 bases and J by 4 bases, with 14 bases left in between. The CDR3 sequence is 15 residues long. In nucleotides, the CDR3 is TGTGCCATCAGTGAAGGAGGGAATGGGGCAGATACGCAGTATTTT. This codes for CAISEGGNGADTQYF.

The chain has TRBV7-9 and TRBJ2-2; D may be TRBD1 (5 bases). CDR3 length: 13 residues. The V and J ends lost 4 bases and 6 bases respectively, with 9 bases between them. CDR1 is SEHNR, CDR2 FQNEAQ, per germline (reference sequence). The CDR3 nucleotides are TGTGCCAGCAGCTCAAGCAGGGCCGGGGAGCTGTTTTTT. Translation gives CASSSSRAGELFF.

This clonotype has more than one count but fewer than ten. The V call is TRBV12-3 or TRBV12-4, the J call TRBJ1-1, with TRBD1 as a possible D gene (5 bases). Trimming took 9 bases from V and 4 from J, leaving 18 bases between them. The CDR3 consists of 14 residues. This CDR3 is CASQRGGVPTEAFF. The CDR3 coding sequence is TGTGCCAGTCAACGGGGGGGGGTCCCCACTGAAGCTTTCTTT.

This clonotype was observed a few times. The CDR3 here is CASSLGGSQQETQYF. CDR3 nucleotide sequence: TGCGCCAGCAGCTTGGGGGGCAGCCAGCAAGAGACCCAGTACTTC. The chain couples TRBV5-1 to TRBJ2-5; D might be TRBD1 (5 bases). Germline CDR1 is SGHRS and CDR2 is YFSETQ. V was cut by 0 bases and J by 2 bases, with 11 bases left in between. The CDR3 runs to 15 residues.

The rearrangement joins TRBV6-1 to TRBJ1-1; D perhaps matches TRBD1 (6 bases). There are 13 residues in the CDR3. Trimming took off 3 bases at V and 3 bases at J, with 8 bases between the two ends. Germline V gene data show CDR1 as MNHNS and CDR2 as SASEGT. DNA for the CDR3: TGTGCCAGCAGTGAGCAGGGGTACACTGAAGCTTTCTTT. Translation: CASSEQGYTEAFF.

This rearrangement joins TRBV2 to TRBJ1-2, with a possible D match to TRBD1 (5 bases). This CDR3 has 14 amino acids. CDR1 and CDR2 from the germline V gene are SNHLY and FYNNEI. Trimming left V 10 bases short and J 6 bases short, with 21 bases between. The CDR3 coding sequence is TGTGCCACCGGGAGAGAGAAAAGACAGAATGGCTACACCTTC. Translating it yields CATGREKRQNGYTF.

This clonotype showed up just a few times. The rearrangement uses TRBV5-1 and TRBJ2-3, with D possibly TRBD1 on 5 matching bases. V was cut by 0 bases and J by 2 bases, with 13 bases left in between. The CDR3 has 16 residues. The germline V gene encodes CDR1 SGHRS and CDR2 YFSETQ. CDR3 loop: CASSLEGWTITDTQYF. The CDR3 DNA is TGCGCCAGCAGCTTGGAGGGGTGGACCATCACAGATACGCAGTATTTT.

The sample holds many counts of this clonotype. The chain joins TRBV28 to TRBJ2-2; tentatively, D is TRBD2 (6 bases). Per germline, CDR1 MDHEN and CDR2 SYDVKM. The CDR3 runs to 14 residues. With 5 bases removed from V and 5 bases from J, the gap between germline ends came to 12 bases. Here the CDR3 DNA reads TGTGCCAGCAGTGACGCGGGATTGACCGGGGAGCTGTTTTTT. It translates to CASSDAGLTGELFF. The whole variable domain, filled in from reference TRBV28 and TRBJ2-2, reads DVKVTQSSRYLVKRTGEKVFLECVQDMDHENMFWYRQDPGLGLRLIYFSYDVKMKEKGDIPEGYSVSREKKERFSLILESASTNQTSMYLCASSDAGLTGELFFGEGSRLTVL.

This rearrangement joins TRBV12-3 or TRBV12-4 to TRBJ2-3; D not resolved. Trimming removed 8 bases from V and 5 bases from J, with 8 bases in between. This CDR3 is built from 11 residues. This chain's CDR3 is CASGIRDTQYF. The CDR3 DNA reads TGTGCCAGCGGAATTAGAGATACGCAGTATTTT.